This TCR beta chain came from a study of shared T cell receptors in the human thymus. The table lists this clone with a few counts. The repertoire was sequenced with immunoSEQ multiplex PCR; TCRdb's copy has only in-frame clones and lacks some. The sample records hundreds of thousands of clones, roughly 90% being singletons. These data also formed part of another study, on human thymus T cells. That study adds: The thymus tissue came from resections taken during corrective heart surgery. Related research reported highly overlapping thymic repertoires among unrelated individuals.

The TCR originated in a boy in the first two years of life with a congenital heart defect. Sample: thymocytes.

The DNA of the CDR3 is TGTGCCAGCAGCAGGGACAGTGTGAGCAATCAGCCCCAGCATTTT. Its translation is CASSRDSVSNQPQHF. The rearrangement joins TRBV2 to TRBJ1-5, with 7 bases lining up with TRBD1. V dropped 6 bases and J dropped 1; count of bases not matched to a gene: 6. The CDR3 has 15 amino acids. Germline V gene lookup returns CDR1 SNHLY and CDR2 FYNNEI.